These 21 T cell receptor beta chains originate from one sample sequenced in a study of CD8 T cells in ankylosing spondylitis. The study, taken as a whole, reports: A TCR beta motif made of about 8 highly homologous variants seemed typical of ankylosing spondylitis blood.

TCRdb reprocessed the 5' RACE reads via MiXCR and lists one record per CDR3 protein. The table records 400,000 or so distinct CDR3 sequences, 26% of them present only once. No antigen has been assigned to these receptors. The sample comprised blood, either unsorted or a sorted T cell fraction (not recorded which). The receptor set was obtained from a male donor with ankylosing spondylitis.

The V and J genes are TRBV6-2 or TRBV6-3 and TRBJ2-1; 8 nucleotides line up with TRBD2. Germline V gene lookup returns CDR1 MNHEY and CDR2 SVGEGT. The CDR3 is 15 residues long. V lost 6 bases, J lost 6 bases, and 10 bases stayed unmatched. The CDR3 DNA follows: TGTGCCAGCAGACCCGCCGGGACTAGATCCAATGAGCAGTTCTTC. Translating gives CASRPAGTRSNEQFF.

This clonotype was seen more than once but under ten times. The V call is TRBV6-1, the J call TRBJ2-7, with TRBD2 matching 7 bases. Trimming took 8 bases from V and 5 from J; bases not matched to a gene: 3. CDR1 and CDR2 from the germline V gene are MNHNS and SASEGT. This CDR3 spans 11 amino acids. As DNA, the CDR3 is TGTGCCAGCCAGCGGGATCACGAGCAGTACGTC. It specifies CASQRDHEQYV.

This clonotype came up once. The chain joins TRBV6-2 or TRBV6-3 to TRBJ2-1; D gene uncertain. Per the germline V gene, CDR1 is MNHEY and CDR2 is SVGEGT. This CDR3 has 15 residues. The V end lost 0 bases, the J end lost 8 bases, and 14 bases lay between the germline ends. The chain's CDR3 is CASSYSKTPIDEQFF. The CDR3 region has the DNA TGTGCCAGCAGTTACTCGAAGACTCCCATAGATGAGCAGTTCTTC.

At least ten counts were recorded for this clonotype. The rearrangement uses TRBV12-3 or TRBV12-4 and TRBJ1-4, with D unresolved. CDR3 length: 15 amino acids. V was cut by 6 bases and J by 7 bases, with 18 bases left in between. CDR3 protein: CASSETRTGSEKLFF. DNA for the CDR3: TGTGCCAGCAGCGAAACACGAACTGGGAGTGAAAAACTGTTTTTT.

The CDR3 DNA reads TGTGCCAGTAGTAGCCAGCACATAAACAATGAGCAGTTCTTC. Protein sequence: CASSSQHINNEQFF. V and J are TRBV19 and TRBJ2-1, with unresolved D. From germline, CDR1 is LNHDA and CDR2 SQIVND (reference sequence). The V gene lost 4 bases and the J gene lost 5 bases, with 12 bases spanning the gap. This CDR3 has 14 amino acids.

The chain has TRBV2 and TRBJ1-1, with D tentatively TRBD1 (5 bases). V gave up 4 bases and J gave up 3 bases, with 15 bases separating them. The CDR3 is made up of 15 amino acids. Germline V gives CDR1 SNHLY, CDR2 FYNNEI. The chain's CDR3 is CASSARLQVYTEAFF. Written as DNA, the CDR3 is TGTGCCAGCAGTGCGAGATTACAGGTCTACACTGAAGCTTTCTTT.

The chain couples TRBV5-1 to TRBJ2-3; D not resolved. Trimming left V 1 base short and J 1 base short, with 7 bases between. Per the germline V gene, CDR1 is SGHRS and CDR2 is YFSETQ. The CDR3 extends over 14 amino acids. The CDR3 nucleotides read TGCGCCAGCAGCTTGCGTGCTGGCACAGATACGCAGTATTTT. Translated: CASSLRAGTDTQYF. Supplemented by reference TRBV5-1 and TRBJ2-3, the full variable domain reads KAGVTQTPRYLIKTRGQQVTLSCSPISGHRSVSWYQQTPGQGLQFLFEYFSETQRNKGNFPGRFSGRQFSNSRSEMNVSTLELGDSALYLCASSLRAGTDTQYFGPGTRLTVL.

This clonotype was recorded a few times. CDR3 residues: CASSPRRSYNEQFF. In DNA, the CDR3 is TGTGCCAGCAGCCCACGGCGGTCCTACAATGAGCAGTTCTTC. The chain couples TRBV11-2 to TRBJ2-1; the D is unclear. V was clipped by 5 bases and J by 1 base, with 9 bases between them. CDR1 SGHAT and CDR2 FQNNGV come from the germline V gene. The CDR3 is 14 amino acids.

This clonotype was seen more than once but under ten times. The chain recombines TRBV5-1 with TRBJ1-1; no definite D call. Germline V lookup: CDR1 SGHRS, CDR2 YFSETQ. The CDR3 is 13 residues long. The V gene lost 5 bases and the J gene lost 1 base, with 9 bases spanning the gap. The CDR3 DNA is TGCGCCAGCAGAGGAAATTCGAACACTGAAGCTTTCTTT. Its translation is CASRGNSNTEAFF.

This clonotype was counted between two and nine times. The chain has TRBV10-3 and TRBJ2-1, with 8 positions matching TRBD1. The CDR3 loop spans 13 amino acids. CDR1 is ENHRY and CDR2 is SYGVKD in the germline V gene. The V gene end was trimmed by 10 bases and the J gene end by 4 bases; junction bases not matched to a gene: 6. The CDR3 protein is CANAGGEYNEQFF. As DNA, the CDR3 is TGTGCCAACGCAGGGGGCGAATACAATGAGCAGTTCTTC.

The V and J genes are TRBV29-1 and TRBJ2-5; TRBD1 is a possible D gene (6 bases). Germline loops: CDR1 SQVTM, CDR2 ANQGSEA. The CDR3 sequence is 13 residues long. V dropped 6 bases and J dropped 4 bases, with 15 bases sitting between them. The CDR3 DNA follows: TGCAGCGTGGGGTCTAGGGGGATAGAGACCCAGTACTTC. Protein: CSVGSRGIETQYF. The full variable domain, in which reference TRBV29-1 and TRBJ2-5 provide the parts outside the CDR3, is SAVISQKPSRDICQRGTSLTIQCQVDSQVTMMFWYRQQPGQSLTLIATANQGSEATYESGFVIDKFPISRPNLTFSTLTVSNMSPEDSSIYLCSVGSRGIETQYFGPGTRLLVL.

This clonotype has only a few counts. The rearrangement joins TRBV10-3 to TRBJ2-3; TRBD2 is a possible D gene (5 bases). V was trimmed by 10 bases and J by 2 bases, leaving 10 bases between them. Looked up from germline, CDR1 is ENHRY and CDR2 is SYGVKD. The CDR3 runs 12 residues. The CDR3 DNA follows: TGTGCCAAGGAGGCCCCCACAGATACGCAGTATTTT. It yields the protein CAKEAPTDTQYF.

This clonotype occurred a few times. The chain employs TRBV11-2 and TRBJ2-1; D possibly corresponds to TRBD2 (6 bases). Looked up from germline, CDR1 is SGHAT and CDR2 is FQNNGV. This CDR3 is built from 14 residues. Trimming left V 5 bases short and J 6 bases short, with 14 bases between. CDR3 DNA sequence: TGTGCCAGCAGCCCGGGACTCACTATCAATGAGCAGTTCTTC. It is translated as CASSPGLTINEQFF.

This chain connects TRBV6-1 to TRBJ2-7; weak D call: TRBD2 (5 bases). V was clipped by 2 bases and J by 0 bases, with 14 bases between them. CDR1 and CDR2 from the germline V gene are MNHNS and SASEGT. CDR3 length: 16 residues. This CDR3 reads CASSESRGLSSYEQYV. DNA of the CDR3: TGTGCCAGCAGTGAATCCCGCGGGCTTAGCTCCTACGAGCAGTACGTC.

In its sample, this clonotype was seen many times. For the CDR3, the DNA is TGTGCCAGCAGTCAGAACACAGATACGCAGTATTTT. It specifies CASSQNTDTQYF. The J gene is TRBJ2-3, the V gene TRBV3-1; D ambiguous. Germline-derived CDR1 and CDR2 are LGHDT and YNNKEL (reference sequence). The CDR3 loop spans 12 amino acids. V gave up 6 bases and J gave up 2 bases, with 6 bases separating them.

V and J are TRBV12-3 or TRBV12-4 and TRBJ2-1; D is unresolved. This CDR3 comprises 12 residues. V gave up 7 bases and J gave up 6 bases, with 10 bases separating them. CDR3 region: CASNVESNEQFF. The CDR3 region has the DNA TGTGCCAGCAATGTCGAGAGCAATGAGCAGTTCTTC.

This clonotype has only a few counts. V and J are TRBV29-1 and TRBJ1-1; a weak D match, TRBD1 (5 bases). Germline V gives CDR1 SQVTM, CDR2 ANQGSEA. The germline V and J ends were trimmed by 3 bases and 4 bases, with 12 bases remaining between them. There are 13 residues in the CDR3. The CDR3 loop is CSVDQGKGTEAFF. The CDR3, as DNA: TGCAGCGTTGACCAGGGAAAAGGCACTGAAGCTTTCTTT.

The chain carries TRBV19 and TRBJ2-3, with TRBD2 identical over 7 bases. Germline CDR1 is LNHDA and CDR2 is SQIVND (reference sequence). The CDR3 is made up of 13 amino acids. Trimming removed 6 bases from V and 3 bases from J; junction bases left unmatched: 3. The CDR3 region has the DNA TGTGCCAGTAGCGGGAGGACTACAGATACGCAGTATTTT. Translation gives CASSGRTTDTQYF.

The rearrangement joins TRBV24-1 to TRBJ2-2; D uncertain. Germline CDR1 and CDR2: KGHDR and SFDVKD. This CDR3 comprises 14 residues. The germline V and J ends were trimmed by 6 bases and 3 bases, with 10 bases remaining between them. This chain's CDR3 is CATSPSFDTGELFF. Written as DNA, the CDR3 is TGTGCCACCAGTCCCTCTTTCGACACCGGGGAGCTGTTTTTT.

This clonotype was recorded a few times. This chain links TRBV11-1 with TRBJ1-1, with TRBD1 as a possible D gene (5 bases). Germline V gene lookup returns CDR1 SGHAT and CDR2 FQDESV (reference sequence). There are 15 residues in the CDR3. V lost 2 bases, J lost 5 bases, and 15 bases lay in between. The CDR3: CASSLIPGGRTEAFF. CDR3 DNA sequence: TGTGCCAGCAGCTTAATTCCGGGGGGGAGGACTGAAGCTTTCTTT.

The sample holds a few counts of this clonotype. The CDR3 DNA reads TGTGCCAGCAGCCCGGGACTAGATCCAAGGGCAGATACGCAGTATTTT. This encodes CASSPGLDPRADTQYF. This chain joins TRBV11-2 and TRBJ2-3; TRBD2 agrees at 8 bases. J gave up 4 bases and V 5 bases, and 11 bases lay outside the gene matches. There are 16 residues in the CDR3. The germline V gene encodes CDR1 SGHAT and CDR2 FQNNGV.